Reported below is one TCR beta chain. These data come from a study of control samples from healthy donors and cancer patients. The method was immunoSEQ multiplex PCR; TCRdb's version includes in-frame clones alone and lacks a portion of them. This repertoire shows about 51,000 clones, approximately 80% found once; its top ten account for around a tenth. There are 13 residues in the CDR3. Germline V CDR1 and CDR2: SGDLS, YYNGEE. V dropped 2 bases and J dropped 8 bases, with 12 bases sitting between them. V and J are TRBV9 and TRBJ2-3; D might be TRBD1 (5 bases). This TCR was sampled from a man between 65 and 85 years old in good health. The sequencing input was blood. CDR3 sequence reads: CASSVQGTGTQYF. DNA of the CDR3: TGTGCCAGCAGCGTCCAGGGCACCGGTACGCAGTATTTT.